This TCR beta chain came from a study of neurological immune-mediated disorders. Individuals who volunteered at a blood bank located in Maryland, USA, made up the group of healthy controls. Over 200 million TCR-beta sequences from 15-18 subjects came out of each sequencing run. One entry per CDR3 protein, called by TCRdb with MiXCR from the 5' RACE reads. The repertoire holds just under 45,000 distinct CDR3 sequences, about 13% seen once, with around 1.3% in the top ten. Ten or more counts support this clonotype. Its target is not known. This CDR3 is 18 amino acids long. Germline CDR1 reads SGHTA; CDR2 reads FQGNSA. The V segment lost 6 bases and the J segment 6 bases; nucleotides outside the gene matches: 15. General study findings and limits: Multiple sclerosis was found to have the least TCR clonal expansion, below healthy controls, and HTLV-1-associated myelopathy the most.

The sample comprised PBMCs. This receptor was obtained from a female donor in good health. The chain links TRBV7-2 to TRBJ2-2; 11 nucleotides align to TRBD2. The CDR3: CASRPPSLAGGIAGELFF. The CDR3 DNA is TGTGCCAGCAGGCCGCCATCTCTAGCGGGAGGTATCGCCGGGGAGCTGTTTTTT.